These T cell receptor beta chains were read from a single sample in a study of CD8+ T cells in alopecia areata. Clones were read by immunoSEQ multiplex PCR, and TCRdb kept only the in-frame ones, dropping some. The sample includes 150,000 to 200,000 clones, about 60% of them seen just once. Specimen: CD4+ T cells sorted from blood, collected at week 24, from a patient treated with tofacitinib. The receptors here all came from a human donor with alopecia areata. The CDR3 runs from the conserved cysteine through the conserved F or W. Fields, in order: clone size, D gene, V gene, J gene, CDR3 protein, CDR3 DNA. The D gene is left open where the match is weak. Clone sizes are given selectively: once, few, many, or a class where the clone is expanded.

abundance: few
d_gene: .
v_gene: TRBV11-2
j_gene: TRBJ2-2
CDR3aa: CASSSRTNLGELFF
CDR3nt: TGTGCCAGCAGCTCCAGGACCAATCTCGGGGAGCTGTTTTTT

abundance: few
d_gene: TRBD1
v_gene: TRBV30
j_gene: TRBJ1-5
CDR3aa: CAWSGGQANSPQHF
CDR3nt: TGTGCCTGGAGTGGGGGACAGGCCAACTCTCCCCAGCATTTT

abundance: .
d_gene: .
v_gene: TRBV10-3
j_gene: TRBJ1-2
CDR3aa: CAISDPTGLVYGYTF
CDR3nt: TGTGCCATCAGTGACCCGACAGGCCTGGTCTATGGCTACACCTTC

abundance: .
d_gene: .
v_gene: TRBV2
j_gene: TRBJ2-1
CDR3aa: CASSVPYEQFF
CDR3nt: TGTGCCAGCAGTGTACCGTATGAGCAGTTCTTC

abundance: few
d_gene: TRBD1
v_gene: TRBV29-1
j_gene: TRBJ1-1
CDR3aa: CSVTDRGAYTEAFF
CDR3nt: TGCAGCGTAACCGACAGGGGAGCTTACACTGAAGCTTTCTTT

abundance: few
d_gene: .
v_gene: TRBV30
j_gene: TRBJ2-5
CDR3aa: CAWRIPGTKETQYF
CDR3nt: TGTGCCTGGAGGATCCCCGGGACAAAAGAGACCCAGTACTTC

abundance: .
d_gene: TRBD1
v_gene: TRBV29-1
j_gene: TRBJ2-7
CDR3aa: CSVDRTGSSYEQYF
CDR3nt: TGCAGCGTTGACCGGACAGGGAGCTCCTACGAGCAGTACTTC

abundance: .
d_gene: .
v_gene: TRBV29-1
j_gene: TRBJ1-1
CDR3aa: CSVERQLNTEAFF
CDR3nt: TGCAGCGTTGAAAGACAGCTGAACACTGAAGCTTTCTTT

abundance: .
d_gene: TRBD2
v_gene: TRBV27
j_gene: TRBJ2-1
CDR3aa: CASSQMGGGPFF
CDR3nt: TGTGCCAGCAGCCAAATGGGCGGGGGGCCATTCTTC

abundance: few
d_gene: .
v_gene: TRBV5-1
j_gene: TRBJ2-1
CDR3aa: CASSFSGALGNEQFF
CDR3nt: TGCGCCAGCAGCTTTTCGGGGGCCCTGGGCAATGAGCAGTTCTTC

abundance: .
d_gene: .
v_gene: TRBV30
j_gene: TRBJ1-4
CDR3aa: CAWSGRDYSEKLFF
CDR3nt: TGTGCCTGGAGCGGCAGGGACTATAGCGAAAAACTGTTTTTT